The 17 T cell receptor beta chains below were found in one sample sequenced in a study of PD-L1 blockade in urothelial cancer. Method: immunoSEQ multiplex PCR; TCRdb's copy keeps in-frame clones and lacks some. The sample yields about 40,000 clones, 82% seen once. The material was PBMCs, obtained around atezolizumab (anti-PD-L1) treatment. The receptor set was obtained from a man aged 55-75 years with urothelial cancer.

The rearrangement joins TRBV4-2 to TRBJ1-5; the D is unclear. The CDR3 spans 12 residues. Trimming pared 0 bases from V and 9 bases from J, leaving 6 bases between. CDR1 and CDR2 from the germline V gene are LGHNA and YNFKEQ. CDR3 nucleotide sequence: TGTGCCAGCAGCCAAGACGCCGGGCCCCAGCATTTT. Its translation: CASSQDAGPQHF.

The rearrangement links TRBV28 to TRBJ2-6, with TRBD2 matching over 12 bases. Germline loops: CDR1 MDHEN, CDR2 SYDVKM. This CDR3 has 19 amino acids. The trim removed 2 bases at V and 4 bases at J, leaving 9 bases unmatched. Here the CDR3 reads CASSLRTSGVPPGANVLTF. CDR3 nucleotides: TGTGCCAGCAGTTTACGGACTAGCGGGGTTCCCCCCGGGGCCAACGTCCTGACTTTC.

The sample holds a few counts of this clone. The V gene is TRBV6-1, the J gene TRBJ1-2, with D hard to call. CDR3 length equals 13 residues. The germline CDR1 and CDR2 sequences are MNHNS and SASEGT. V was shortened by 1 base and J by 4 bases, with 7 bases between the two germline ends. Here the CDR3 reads CASSEGGSYGYTF. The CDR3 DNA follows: TGTGCCAGCAGTGAAGGAGGGAGCTATGGCTACACCTTC.

CDR3 in amino acids: CASSQDVAQHQPQHF. CDR3 bases: TGCGCCAGCAGCCAAGATGTGGCACAACATCAGCCCCAGCATTTT. The genes are TRBV4-1 and TRBJ1-5; D is unclear. Germline V gives CDR1 MGHRA, CDR2 YSYEKL. The V and J ends lost 0 bases and 5 bases respectively, with 11 bases between them. The CDR3 sequence is 15 residues long.

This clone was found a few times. The CDR3 coding sequence is TGTGCCAGCAGTCCGTTGGGACAGGGAATTGGCTACACCTTC. This codes for CASSPLGQGIGYTF. The chain recombines TRBV27 with TRBJ1-2; 9 bases are a match to TRBD1. This CDR3 is 14 amino acids long. The V segment lost 5 bases and the J segment 7 bases; nucleotides outside the gene matches: 8. The V gene's germline CDR1 is MNHEY and CDR2 SMNVEV (reference sequence).

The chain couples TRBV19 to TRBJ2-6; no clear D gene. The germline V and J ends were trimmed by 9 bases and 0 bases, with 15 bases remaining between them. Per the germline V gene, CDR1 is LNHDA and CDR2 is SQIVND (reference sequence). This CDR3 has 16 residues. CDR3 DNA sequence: TGTGCCAGCACCCCGGTCCCCTACTCTGGGGCCAACGTCCTGACTTTC. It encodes CASTPVPYSGANVLTF.

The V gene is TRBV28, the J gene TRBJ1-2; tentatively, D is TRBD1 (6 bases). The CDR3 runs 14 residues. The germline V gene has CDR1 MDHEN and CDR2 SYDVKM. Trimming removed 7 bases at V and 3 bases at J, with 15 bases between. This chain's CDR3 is CASTSPPGDYGYTF. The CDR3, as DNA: TGTGCCAGCACGTCGCCCCCAGGGGACTATGGCTACACCTTC.

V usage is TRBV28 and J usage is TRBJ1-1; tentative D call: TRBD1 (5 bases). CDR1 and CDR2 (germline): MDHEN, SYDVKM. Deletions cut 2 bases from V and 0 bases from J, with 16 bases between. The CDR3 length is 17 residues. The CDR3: CASSLGRTLFMNTEAFF. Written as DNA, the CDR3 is TGTGCCAGCAGTTTAGGGAGGACACTATTCATGAACACTGAAGCTTTCTTT.

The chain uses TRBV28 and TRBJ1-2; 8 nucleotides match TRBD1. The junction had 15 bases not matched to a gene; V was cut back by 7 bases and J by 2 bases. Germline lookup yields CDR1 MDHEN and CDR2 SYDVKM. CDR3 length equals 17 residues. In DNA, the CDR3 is TGTGCCAGCACTCCTCGACCCGGGACAGGAAAAAACTATGGCTACACCTTC. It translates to CASTPRPGTGKNYGYTF.

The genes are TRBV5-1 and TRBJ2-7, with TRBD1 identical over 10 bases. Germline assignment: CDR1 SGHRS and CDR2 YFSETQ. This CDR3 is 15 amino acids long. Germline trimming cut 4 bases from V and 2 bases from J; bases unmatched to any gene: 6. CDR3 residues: CASSLGGTGAYEQYF. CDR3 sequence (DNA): TGCGCCAGCAGCCTGGGGGGGACAGGGGCCTACGAGCAGTACTTC. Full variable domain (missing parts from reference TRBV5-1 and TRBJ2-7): KAGVTQTPRYLIKTRGQQVTLSCSPISGHRSVSWYQQTPGQGLQFLFEYFSETQRNKGNFPGRFSGRQFSNSRSEMNVSTLELGDSALYLCASSLGGTGAYEQYFGPGTRLTVT.

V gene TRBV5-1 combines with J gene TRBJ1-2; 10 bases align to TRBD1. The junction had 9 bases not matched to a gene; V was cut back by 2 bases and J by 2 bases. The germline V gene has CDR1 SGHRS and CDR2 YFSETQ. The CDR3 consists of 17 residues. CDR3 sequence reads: CASSFGTGASVNYGYTF. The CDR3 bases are TGCGCCAGCAGCTTCGGGACAGGGGCGTCTGTAAACTATGGCTACACCTTC. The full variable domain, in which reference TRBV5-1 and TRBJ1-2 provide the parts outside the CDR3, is KAGVTQTPRYLIKTRGQQVTLSCSPISGHRSVSWYQQTPGQGLQFLFEYFSETQRNKGNFPGRFSGRQFSNSRSEMNVSTLELGDSALYLCASSFGTGASVNYGYTFGSGTRLTVV.

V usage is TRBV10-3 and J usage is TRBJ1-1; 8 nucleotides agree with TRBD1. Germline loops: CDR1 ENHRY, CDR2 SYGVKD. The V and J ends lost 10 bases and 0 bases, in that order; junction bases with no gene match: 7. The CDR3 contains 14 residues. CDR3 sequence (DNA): TGTGCCACGGTTGGACAGGGATTGAACACTGAAGCTTTCTTT. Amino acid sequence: CATVGQGLNTEAFF.

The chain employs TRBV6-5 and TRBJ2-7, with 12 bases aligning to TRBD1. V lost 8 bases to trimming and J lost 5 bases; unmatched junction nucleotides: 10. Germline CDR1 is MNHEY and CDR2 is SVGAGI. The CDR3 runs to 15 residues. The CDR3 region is CASGRGGTGGHEQYF. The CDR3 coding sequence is TGTGCCAGCGGTAGGGGTGGGACAGGGGGCCACGAGCAGTACTTC.

CDR3 coding DNA: TGTGCCAGCAGTGGGACAGCCTCCTCCTCAGATACGCAGTATTTT. Translated: CASSGTASSSDTQYF. The rearrangement uses TRBV27 and TRBJ2-3; TRBD1 aligns across 7 bases. J lost 4 bases, V lost 5 bases, and 9 bases had no gene match. Germline loops: CDR1 MNHEY, CDR2 SMNVEV (reference sequence). This CDR3 has 15 residues.

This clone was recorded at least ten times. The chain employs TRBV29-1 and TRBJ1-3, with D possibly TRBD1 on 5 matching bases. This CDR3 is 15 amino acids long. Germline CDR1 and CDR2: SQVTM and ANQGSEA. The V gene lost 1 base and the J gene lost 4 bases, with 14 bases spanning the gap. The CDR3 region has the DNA TGCAGCGTTGAAGGGAGCGGGACCGAAGGAAACACCATATATTTT. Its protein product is CSVEGSGTEGNTIYF.

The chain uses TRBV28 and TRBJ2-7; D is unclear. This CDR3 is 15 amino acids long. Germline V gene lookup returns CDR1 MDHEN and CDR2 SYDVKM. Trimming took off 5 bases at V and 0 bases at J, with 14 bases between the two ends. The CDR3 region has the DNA TGTGCCAGCAGTGCCCCGCGGCAGAACTCCTACGAGCAGTACTTC. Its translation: CASSAPRQNSYEQYF.

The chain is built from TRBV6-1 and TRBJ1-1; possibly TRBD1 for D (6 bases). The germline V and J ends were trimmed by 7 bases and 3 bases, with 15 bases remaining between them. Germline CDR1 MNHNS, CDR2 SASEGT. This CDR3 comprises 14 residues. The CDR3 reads CASTLGHTYTEAFF. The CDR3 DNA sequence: TGTGCCAGCACCTTGGGACACACCTACACTGAAGCTTTCTTT.